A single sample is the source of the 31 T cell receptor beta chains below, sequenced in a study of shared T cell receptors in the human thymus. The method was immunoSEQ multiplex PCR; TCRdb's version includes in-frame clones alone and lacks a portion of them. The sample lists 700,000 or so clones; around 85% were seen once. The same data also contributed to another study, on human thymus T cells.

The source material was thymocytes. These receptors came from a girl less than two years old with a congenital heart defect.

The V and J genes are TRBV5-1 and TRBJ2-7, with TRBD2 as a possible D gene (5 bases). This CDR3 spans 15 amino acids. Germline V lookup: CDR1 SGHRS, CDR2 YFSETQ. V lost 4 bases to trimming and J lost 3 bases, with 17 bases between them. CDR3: CASSLQRWSHYEQYF. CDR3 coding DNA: TGCGCCAGCAGCCTGCAGCGGTGGAGCCACTACGAGCAGTACTTC.

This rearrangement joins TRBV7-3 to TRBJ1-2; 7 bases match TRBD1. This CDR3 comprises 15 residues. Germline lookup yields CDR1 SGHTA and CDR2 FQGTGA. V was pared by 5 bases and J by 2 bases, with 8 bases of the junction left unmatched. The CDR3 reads CASSPEDRPNYGYTF. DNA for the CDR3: TGTGCCAGCAGCCCAGAGGACAGGCCCAACTATGGCTACACCTTC.

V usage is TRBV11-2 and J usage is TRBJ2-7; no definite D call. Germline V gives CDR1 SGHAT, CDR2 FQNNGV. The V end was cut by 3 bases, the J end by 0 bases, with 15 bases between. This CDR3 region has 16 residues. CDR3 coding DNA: TGTGCCAGCAGCTTTCCGTGGTCGCCGAGCTCCTACGAGCAGTACTTC. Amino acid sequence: CASSFPWSPSSYEQYF. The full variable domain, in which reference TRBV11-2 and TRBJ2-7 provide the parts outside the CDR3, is EAGVAQSPRYKIIEKRQSVAFWCNPISGHATLYWYQQILGQGPKLLIQFQNNGVVDDSQLPKDRFSAERLKGVDSTLKIQPAKLEDSAVYLCASSFPWSPSSYEQYFGPGTRLTVT.

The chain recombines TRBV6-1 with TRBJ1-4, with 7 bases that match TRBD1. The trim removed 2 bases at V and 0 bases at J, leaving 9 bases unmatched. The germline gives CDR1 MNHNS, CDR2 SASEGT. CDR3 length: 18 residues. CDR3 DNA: TGTGCCAGCAGTGAACCCCCGACAGGGACGGCAACTAATGAAAAACTGTTTTTT. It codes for CASSEPPTGTATNEKLFF.

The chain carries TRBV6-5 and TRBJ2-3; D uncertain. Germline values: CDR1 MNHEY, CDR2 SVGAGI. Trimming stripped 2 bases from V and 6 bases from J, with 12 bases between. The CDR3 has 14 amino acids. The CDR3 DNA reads TGTGCCAGCAGTTACCGACAAAATGGCGATACGCAGTATTTT. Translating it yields CASSYRQNGDTQYF.

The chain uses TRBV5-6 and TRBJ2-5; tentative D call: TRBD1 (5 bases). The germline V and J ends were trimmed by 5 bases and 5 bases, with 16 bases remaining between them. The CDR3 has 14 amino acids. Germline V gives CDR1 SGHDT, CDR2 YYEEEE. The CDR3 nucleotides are TGTGCCAGCAGTGTTCCCCAGGGAAGTGAGACCCAGTACTTC. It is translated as CASSVPQGSETQYF. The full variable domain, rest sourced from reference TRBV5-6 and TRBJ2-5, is DAGVTQSPTHLIKTRGQQVTLRCSPKSGHDTVSWYQQALGQGPQFIFQYYEEEERQRGNFPDRFSGHQFPNYSSELNVNALLLGDSALYLCASSVPQGSETQYFGPGTRLLVL.

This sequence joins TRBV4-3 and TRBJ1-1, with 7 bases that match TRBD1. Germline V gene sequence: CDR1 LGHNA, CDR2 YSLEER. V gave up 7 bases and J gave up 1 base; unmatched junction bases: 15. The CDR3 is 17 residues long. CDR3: CASNYRTGQEENTEAFF. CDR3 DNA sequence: TGCGCCAGCAACTACAGGACAGGACAAGAAGAGAACACTGAAGCTTTCTTT.

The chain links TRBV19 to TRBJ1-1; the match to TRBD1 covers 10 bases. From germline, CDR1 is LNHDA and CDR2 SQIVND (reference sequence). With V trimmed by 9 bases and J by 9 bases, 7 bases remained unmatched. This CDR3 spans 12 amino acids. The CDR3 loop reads CASSGTGDKAFF. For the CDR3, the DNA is TGTGCCAGCTCCGGGACAGGGGATAAAGCTTTCTTT.

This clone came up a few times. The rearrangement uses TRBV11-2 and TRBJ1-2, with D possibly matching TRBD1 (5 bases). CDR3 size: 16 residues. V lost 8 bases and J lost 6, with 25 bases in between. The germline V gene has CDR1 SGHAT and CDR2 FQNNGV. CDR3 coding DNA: TGTGCCAGCTCCGGCCAGGGAGGGATTTCCTTTCATGGCTACACCTTC. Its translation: CASSGQGGISFHGYTF.

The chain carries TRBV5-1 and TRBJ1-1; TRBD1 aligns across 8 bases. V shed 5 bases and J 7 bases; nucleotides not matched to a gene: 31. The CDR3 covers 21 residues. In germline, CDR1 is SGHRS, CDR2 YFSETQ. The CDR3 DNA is TGCGCCAGCAGTCGGGTAAAAGGGACAGGCTTGGTTCCGAGGATCCTTAATGAAGCTTTCTTT. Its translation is CASSRVKGTGLVPRILNEAFF. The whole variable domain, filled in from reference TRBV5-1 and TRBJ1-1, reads KAGVTQTPRYLIKTRGQQVTLSCSPISGHRSVSWYQQTPGQGLQFLFEYFSETQRNKGNFPGRFSGRQFSNSRSEMNVSTLELGDSALYLCASSRVKGTGLVPRILNEAFFGQGTRLTVV.

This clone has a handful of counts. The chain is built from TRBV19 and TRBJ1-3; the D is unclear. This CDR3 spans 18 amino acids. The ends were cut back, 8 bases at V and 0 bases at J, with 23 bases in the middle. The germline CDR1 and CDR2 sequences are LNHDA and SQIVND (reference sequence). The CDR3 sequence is CASSSSHRGSYSGNTIYF. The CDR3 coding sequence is TGTGCCAGTTCTTCATCCCACCGCGGCAGCTACTCTGGAAACACCATATATTTT. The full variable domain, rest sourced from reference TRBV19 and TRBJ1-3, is DGGITQSPKYLFRKEGQNVTLSCEQNLNHDAMYWYRQDPGQGLRLIYYSQIVNDFQKGDIAEGYSVSREKKESFPLTVTSAQKNPTAFYLCASSSSHRGSYSGNTIYFGEGSWLTVV.

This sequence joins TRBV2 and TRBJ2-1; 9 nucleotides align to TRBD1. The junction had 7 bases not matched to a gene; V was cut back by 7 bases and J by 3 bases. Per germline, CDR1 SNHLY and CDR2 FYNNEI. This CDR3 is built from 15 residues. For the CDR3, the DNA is TGTGCCAGCAAAAGACAGGGGGGTAGCTACAATGAGCAGTTCTTC. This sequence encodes CASKRQGGSYNEQFF.

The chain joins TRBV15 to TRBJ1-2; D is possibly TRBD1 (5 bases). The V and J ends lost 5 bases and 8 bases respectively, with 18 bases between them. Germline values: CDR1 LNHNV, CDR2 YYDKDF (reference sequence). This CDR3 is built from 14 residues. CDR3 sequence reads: CATSPQRGVWGYTF. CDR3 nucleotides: TGTGCCACCAGCCCCCAAAGGGGTGTGTGGGGCTACACCTTC.

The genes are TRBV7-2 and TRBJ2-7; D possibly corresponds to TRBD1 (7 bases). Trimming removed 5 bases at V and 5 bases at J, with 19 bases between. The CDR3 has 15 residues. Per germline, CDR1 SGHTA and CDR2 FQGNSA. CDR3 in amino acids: CASSLTTGRRHEQYF. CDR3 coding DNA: TGTGCCAGCAGCCTAACGACAGGGAGGAGACACGAGCAGTACTTC.

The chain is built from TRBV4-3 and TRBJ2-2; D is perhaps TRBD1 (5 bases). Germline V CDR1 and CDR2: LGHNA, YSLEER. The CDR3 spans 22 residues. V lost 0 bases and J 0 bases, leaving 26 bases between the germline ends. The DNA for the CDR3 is TGCGCCAGCAGCCAAGATAGAGGCTCATTTTTTCGTAGGGGCACGAACACCGGGGAGCTGTTTTTT. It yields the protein CASSQDRGSFFRRGTNTGELFF.

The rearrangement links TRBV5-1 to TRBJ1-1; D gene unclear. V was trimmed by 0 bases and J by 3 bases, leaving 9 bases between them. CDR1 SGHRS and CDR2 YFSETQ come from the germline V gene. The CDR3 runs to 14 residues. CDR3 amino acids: CASSLVRVDTEAFF. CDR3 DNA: TGCGCCAGCAGCTTGGTGAGAGTGGACACTGAAGCTTTCTTT.

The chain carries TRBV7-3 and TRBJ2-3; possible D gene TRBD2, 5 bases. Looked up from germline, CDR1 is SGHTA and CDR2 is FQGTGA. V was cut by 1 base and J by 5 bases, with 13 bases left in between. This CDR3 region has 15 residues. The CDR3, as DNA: TGTGCCAGCAGCTTAAAGGCGGGCCCTTTAGATACGCAGTATTTT. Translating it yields CASSLKAGPLDTQYF.

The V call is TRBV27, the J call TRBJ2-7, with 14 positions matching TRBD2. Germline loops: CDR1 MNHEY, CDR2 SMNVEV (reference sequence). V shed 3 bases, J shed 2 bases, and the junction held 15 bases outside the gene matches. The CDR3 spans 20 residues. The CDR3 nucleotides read TGTGCCAGCAGTTTTGCTTCGTGGACTAGCGGGGGGAACTCCCCCTACGAGCAGTACTTC. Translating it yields CASSFASWTSGGNSPYEQYF.

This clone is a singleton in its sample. CDR3 sequence reads: CASGPNSDYGYTF. The CDR3 DNA sequence: TGTGCTAGTGGACCCAACTCCGACTATGGCTACACCTTC. The V call is TRBV12-5, the J call TRBJ1-2; no clear D. Germline V gene data show CDR1 as LGHNT and CDR2 as FRNRAP. V dropped 6 bases and J dropped 3 bases, with 11 bases sitting between them. CDR3 length: 13 residues.

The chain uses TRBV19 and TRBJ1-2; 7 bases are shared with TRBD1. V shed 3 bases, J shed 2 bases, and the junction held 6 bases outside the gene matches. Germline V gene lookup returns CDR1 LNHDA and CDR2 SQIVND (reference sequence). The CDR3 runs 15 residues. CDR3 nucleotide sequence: TGTGCCAGTAGTATCCCGACAGGGACGAACTATGGCTACACCTTC. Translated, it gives CASSIPTGTNYGYTF.

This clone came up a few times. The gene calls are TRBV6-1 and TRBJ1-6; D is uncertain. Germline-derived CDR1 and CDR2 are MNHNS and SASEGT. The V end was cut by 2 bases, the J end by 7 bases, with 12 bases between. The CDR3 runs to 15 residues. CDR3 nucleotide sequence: TGTGCCAGCAGTGAATCTCTGGGGAGCAATTCACCCCTCCACTTT. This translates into CASSESLGSNSPLHF.

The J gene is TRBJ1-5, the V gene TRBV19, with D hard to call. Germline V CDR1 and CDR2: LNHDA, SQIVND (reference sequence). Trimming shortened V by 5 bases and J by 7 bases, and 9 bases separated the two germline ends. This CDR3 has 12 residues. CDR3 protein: CASSVGVQPQHF. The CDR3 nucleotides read TGTGCCAGTAGTGTAGGCGTGCAGCCCCAGCATTTT.

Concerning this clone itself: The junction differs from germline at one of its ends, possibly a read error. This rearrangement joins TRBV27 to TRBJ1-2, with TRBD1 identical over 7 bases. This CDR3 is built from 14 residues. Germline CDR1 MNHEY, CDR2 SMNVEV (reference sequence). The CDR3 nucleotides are TGTGCCGGCAGTTTCAACAGGGGCGGCAGCGGCTACACCTTC. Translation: CAGSFNRGGSGYTF.

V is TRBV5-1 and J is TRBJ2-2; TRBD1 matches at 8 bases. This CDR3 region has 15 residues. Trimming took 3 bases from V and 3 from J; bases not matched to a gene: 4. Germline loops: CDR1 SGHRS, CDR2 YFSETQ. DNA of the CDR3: TGCGCCAGCAGCTGGTACAGGGGGGACACCGGGGAGCTGTTTTTT. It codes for CASSWYRGDTGELFF.

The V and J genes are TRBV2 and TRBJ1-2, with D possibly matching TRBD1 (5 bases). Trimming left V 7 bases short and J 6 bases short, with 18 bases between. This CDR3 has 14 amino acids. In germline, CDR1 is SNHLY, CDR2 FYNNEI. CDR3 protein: CASIKVGGADGYTF. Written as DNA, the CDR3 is TGTGCCAGCATCAAAGTCGGGGGAGCGGATGGCTACACCTTC.

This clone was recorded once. The CDR3 DNA sequence: TGCAGTGTTACCAGTTTTGAAGCTTTCTTT. Translating gives CSVTSFEAFF. The chain has TRBV20-1 and TRBJ1-1; D is unclear. V was pared by 7 bases and J by 7 bases, with 10 bases between. This CDR3 is built from 10 residues. Germline lookup yields CDR1 DFQATT and CDR2 SNEGSKA (reference sequence).

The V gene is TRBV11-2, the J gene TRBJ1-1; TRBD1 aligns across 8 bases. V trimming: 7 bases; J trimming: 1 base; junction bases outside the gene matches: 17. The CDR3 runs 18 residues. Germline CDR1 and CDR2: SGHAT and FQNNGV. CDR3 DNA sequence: TGTGCCAGCACCCTTTGGACAACAGGGGGGTTCGAGAACACTGAAGCTTTCTTT. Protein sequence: CASTLWTTGGFENTEAFF.

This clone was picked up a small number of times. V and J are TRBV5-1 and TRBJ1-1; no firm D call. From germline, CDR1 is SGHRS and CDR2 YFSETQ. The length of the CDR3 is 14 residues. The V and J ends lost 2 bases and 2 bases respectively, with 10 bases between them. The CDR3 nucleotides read TGCGCCAGCAGCTTCCCGGGGAGAAACACTGAAGCTTTCTTT. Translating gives CASSFPGRNTEAFF.

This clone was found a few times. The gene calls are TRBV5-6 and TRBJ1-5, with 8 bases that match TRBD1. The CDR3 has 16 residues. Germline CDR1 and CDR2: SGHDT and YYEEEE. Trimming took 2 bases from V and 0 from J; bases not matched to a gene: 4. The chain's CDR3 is CASSFSGQVSNQPQHF. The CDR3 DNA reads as TGTGCCAGCAGCTTTTCGGGACAGGTTAGCAATCAGCCCCAGCATTTT.

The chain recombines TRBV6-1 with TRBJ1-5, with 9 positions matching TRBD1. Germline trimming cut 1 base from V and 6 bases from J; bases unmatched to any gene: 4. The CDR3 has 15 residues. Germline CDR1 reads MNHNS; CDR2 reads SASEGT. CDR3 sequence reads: CASSEEGTGPQPQHF. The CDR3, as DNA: TGTGCCAGCAGTGAAGAAGGGACAGGGCCTCAGCCCCAGCATTTT.

CDR3 in DNA: TGCGCCAGCAGTCAGGGGGTGGGGAACACTGAAGCTTTCTTT. Translated, it gives CASSQGVGNTEAFF. The chain has TRBV10-1 and TRBJ1-1, with TRBD1 matching 7 bases. Trimming took 5 bases from V and 1 from J; bases not matched to a gene: 4. CDR3 length: 14 amino acids. In germline, CDR1 is WNHNN, CDR2 SYGVQD (reference sequence).